The present T cell receptor (beta chain) was sequenced within a study of blood T cells in healthy people across ages. Broader study findings: Diversity was higher, and naive CD4+ cells more numerous, in long-lived donors than in aged donors.

This clonotype was recorded a few times. As yet, its antigen is unknown. Trimming took off 3 bases at V and 2 bases at J, with 8 bases between the two ends. Per germline, CDR1 LGHNA and CDR2 YSLEER. The CDR3 runs 13 residues. A second about 6 to 12 cycle PCR used barcoded and J-beta primers. Every individual sample yielded 2.5 million or more paired-end reads (each containing CDR3). TCRdb re-called the 5' RACE reads with MiXCR, one entry per CDR3 protein. The table has roughly 570,000 distinct CDR3 sequences, roughly a quarter seen once. This TCR came from a woman in her seventies in good health. V and J are TRBV4-3 and TRBJ2-7; D possibly corresponds to TRBD2 (5 bases). The sample comprised blood. This chain's CDR3 is CASSQEVPYEQYF. The CDR3, as DNA: TGCGCCAGCAGCCAGGAGGTTCCCTACGAGCAGTACTTC.